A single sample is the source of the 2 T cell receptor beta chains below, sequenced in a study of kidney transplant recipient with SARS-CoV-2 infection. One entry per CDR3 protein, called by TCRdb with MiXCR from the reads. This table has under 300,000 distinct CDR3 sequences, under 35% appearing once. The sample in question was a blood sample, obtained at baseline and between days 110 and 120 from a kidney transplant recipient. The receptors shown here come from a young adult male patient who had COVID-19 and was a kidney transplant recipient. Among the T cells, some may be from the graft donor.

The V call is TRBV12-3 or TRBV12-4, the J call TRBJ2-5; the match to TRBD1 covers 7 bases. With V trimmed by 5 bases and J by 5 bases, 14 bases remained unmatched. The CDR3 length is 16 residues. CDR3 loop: CASSPTNRGGIETQYF. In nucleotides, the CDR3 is TGTGCCAGCAGTCCGACCAACAGGGGCGGCATTGAGACCCAGTACTTC.

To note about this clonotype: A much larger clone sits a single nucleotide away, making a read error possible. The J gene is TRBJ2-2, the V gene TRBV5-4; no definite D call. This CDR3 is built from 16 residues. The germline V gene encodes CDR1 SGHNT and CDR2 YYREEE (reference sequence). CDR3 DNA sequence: TGTGCCAACAGCTTGGCTAGAATGCCAAGCACCGGGGAGCTGTTTTTT. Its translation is CANSLARMPSTGELFF.